These T cell receptor beta chains were read from a single sample in a study of metastatic and nonmetastatic thyroid tumors. From the PCR reads, TCRdb re-called clones with MiXCR. Altogether 84,000 or so clones are present, 8% to 9.5% being singletons, with the ten largest covering 8% to 10%. The sequencing sample was made of blood. These receptors originate from a female donor with papillary thyroid cancer or a benign thyroid nodule (not recorded which). Some clones in this sample may be carry-over from other donors' samples. Both conserved end residues are part of each CDR3. The D gene is left open where the match is weak. A row's size may be missing; if present it is once, few, many or a size class.

v_gene: TRBV15; j_gene: TRBJ1-5; d_gene: .; abundance: many; CDR3aa: CATSRVLGAQHF; CDR3nt: TGTGCCACCAGCAGAGTTCTGGGGGCCCAGCATTTT
v_gene: TRBV2; j_gene: TRBJ1-1; d_gene: TRBD1; abundance: many; CDR3aa: CASSSRDRGTEAFF; CDR3nt: TGTGCCAGCAGTTCCCGGGACAGGGGCACTGAAGCTTTCTTT
v_gene: TRBV20-1; j_gene: TRBJ1-6; d_gene: .; abundance: many; CDR3aa: CSAREGRGDSPLHF; CDR3nt: TGCAGTGCTAGAGAGGGAAGAGGGGATTCACCCCTCCACTTT
v_gene: TRBV20-1; j_gene: TRBJ2-3; d_gene: TRBD2; abundance: many; CDR3aa: CSASGGADTQYF; CDR3nt: TGCAGTGCTAGCGGGGGGGCGGATACGCAGTATTTT
v_gene: TRBV18; j_gene: TRBJ2-7; d_gene: TRBD1; abundance: many; CDR3aa: CASSPSGQGGYEQYF; CDR3nt: TGTGCCAGCTCACCAAGTGGACAGGGGGGCTACGAGCAGTACTTC
v_gene: TRBV4-1; j_gene: TRBJ1-1; d_gene: .; abundance: many; CDR3aa: CASSPPRFTEAFF; CDR3nt: TGCGCCAGCAGCCCTCCCCGTTTCACTGAAGCTTTCTTT
v_gene: TRBV20-1; j_gene: TRBJ2-7; d_gene: TRBD1; abundance: once; CDR3aa: CSARTGDFYEQYF; CDR3nt: TGCAGTGCCAGGACAGGGGATTTCTACGAGCAGTACTTC
v_gene: TRBV12-3/TRBV12-4; j_gene: TRBJ2-7; d_gene: TRBD2; abundance: many; CDR3aa: CASRARLADSEQYF; CDR3nt: TGTGCCAGCAGAGCTCGACTAGCGGATTCCGAGCAGTACTTC
v_gene: TRBV6-1; j_gene: TRBJ2-5; d_gene: TRBD1; abundance: few; CDR3aa: CASRGQKETQYF; CDR3nt: TGTGCCAGCAGGGGACAGAAAGAGACCCAGTACTTC
v_gene: TRBV6-1; j_gene: TRBJ2-5; d_gene: .; abundance: many; CDR3aa: CASLTGEGQETQYF; CDR3nt: TGTGCCAGCCTAACAGGGGAGGGACAAGAGACCCAGTACTTC
v_gene: TRBV20-1; j_gene: TRBJ1-5; d_gene: .; abundance: .; CDR3aa: CSAHLGLGQPQHF; CDR3nt: TGCAGTGCCCACCTTGGGTTAGGTCAGCCCCAGCATTTT
v_gene: TRBV7-2; j_gene: TRBJ2-7; d_gene: TRBD2; abundance: .; CDR3aa: CASSLSSAGYEQYF; CDR3nt: TGTGCCAGCAGCTTATCGTCAGCGGGGTACGAGCAGTACTTC
v_gene: TRBV11-2; j_gene: TRBJ1-2; d_gene: .; abundance: .; CDR3aa: CASSLSQTNYGYTF; CDR3nt: TGTGCCAGCAGCCTAAGCCAGACTAACTATGGCTACACCTTC
v_gene: TRBV29-1; j_gene: TRBJ1-1; d_gene: .; abundance: many; CDR3aa: CSSPGRGTEAFF; CDR3nt: TGCAGCTCACCAGGTAGGGGCACTGAAGCTTTCTTT
v_gene: TRBV6-1; j_gene: TRBJ1-2; d_gene: .; abundance: many; CDR3aa: CASSEADGYTF; CDR3nt: TGTGCCAGCAGTGAAGCAGACGGCTACACCTTC
v_gene: TRBV5-4; j_gene: TRBJ2-5; d_gene: TRBD1; abundance: .; CDR3aa: CTSSSTGGAGETQYF; CDR3nt: TGTACCAGCAGCTCGACAGGGGGCGCTGGGGAGACCCAGTACTTC
v_gene: TRBV5-4; j_gene: TRBJ1-3; d_gene: TRBD1; abundance: many; CDR3aa: CASSRQGAAGNTIYF; CDR3nt: TGTGCCAGCAGCAGACAGGGGGCGGCTGGAAACACCATATATTTT
v_gene: TRBV6-1; j_gene: TRBJ1-5; d_gene: .; abundance: many; CDR3aa: CASSSDARGDQPQHF; CDR3nt: TGTGCCAGCAGTTCTGACGCCAGAGGGGATCAGCCCCAGCATTTT
v_gene: TRBV19; j_gene: TRBJ2-1; d_gene: .; abundance: many; CDR3aa: CASSMRGAYNEQFF; CDR3nt: TGTGCCAGTAGTATGAGGGGCGCCTACAATGAGCAGTTCTTC
v_gene: TRBV7-2; j_gene: TRBJ1-5; d_gene: .; abundance: many; CDR3aa: CASSEGGFSNQPQHF; CDR3nt: TGTGCCAGCAGCGAGGGGGGTTTTAGCAATCAGCCCCAGCATTTT
v_gene: TRBV9; j_gene: TRBJ2-3; d_gene: .; abundance: many; CDR3aa: CASSVDYYTDTQYF; CDR3nt: TGTGCCAGCAGCGTAGACTACTACACAGATACGCAGTATTTT
v_gene: TRBV5-1; j_gene: TRBJ2-3; d_gene: TRBD1; abundance: .; CDR3aa: CASSLGIQGPTDTQYF; CDR3nt: TGCGCCAGCAGCTTGGGAATACAGGGGCCCACAGATACGCAGTATTTT
v_gene: TRBV20-1; j_gene: TRBJ2-1; d_gene: TRBD2; abundance: .; CDR3aa: CSATIQRGGRRNEQFF; CDR3nt: TGCAGTGCGACAATCCAGCGGGGGGGCCGTCGTAATGAGCAGTTCTTC
v_gene: TRBV10-3; j_gene: TRBJ2-3; d_gene: TRBD2; abundance: many; CDR3aa: CAIRRTSGGTDTQYF; CDR3nt: TGTGCCATCAGGCGGACTAGCGGGGGCACAGATACGCAGTATTTT
v_gene: TRBV28; j_gene: TRBJ1-2; d_gene: .; abundance: few; CDR3aa: CASRTESGAVYGYTF; CDR3nt: TGTGCCAGCAGGACGGAATCTGGGGCCGTCTATGGCTACACCTTC
v_gene: TRBV3-1; j_gene: TRBJ1-2; d_gene: .; abundance: many; CDR3aa: CASSSRQSYGYTF; CDR3nt: TGTGCCAGCAGCTCCCGGCAGTCCTATGGCTACACCTTC
v_gene: TRBV12-5; j_gene: TRBJ1-3; d_gene: .; abundance: few; CDR3aa: CASGPQGSGTIYF; CDR3nt: TGTGCTAGTGGTCCCCAGGGGTCGGGGACCATATACTTT
v_gene: TRBV24-1; j_gene: TRBJ1-6; d_gene: .; abundance: few; CDR3aa: CATSDLFPVTDSPLYF; CDR3nt: TGTGCCACCAGTGATTTGTTTCCAGTGACGGATTCACCCCTCTACTTT
v_gene: TRBV20-1; j_gene: TRBJ2-5; d_gene: .; abundance: many; CDR3aa: CSARAQGETQYF; CDR3nt: TGCAGTGCTAGAGCCCAGGGGGAGACCCAGTACTTC
v_gene: TRBV4-2; j_gene: TRBJ2-3; d_gene: .; abundance: many; CDR3aa: CASSQESGGYTQYF; CDR3nt: TGTGCCAGCAGCCAAGAAAGTGGGGGATATACGCAGTATTTT
v_gene: TRBV12-3/TRBV12-4; j_gene: TRBJ1-2; d_gene: .; abundance: many; CDR3aa: CASSSNYGYTF; CDR3nt: TGTGCCAGCAGTTCTAACTATGGCTACACCTTC
v_gene: TRBV6-1; j_gene: TRBJ2-7; d_gene: TRBD1; abundance: many; CDR3aa: CASSGYRTGQSSYEQYF; CDR3nt: TGTGCCAGCAGTGGGTATAGGACAGGACAGAGCTCCTACGAGCAGTACTTC
v_gene: TRBV28; j_gene: TRBJ1-5; d_gene: .; abundance: many; CDR3aa: CASSCRTEASNQPQHF; CDR3nt: TGTGCCAGCAGTTGTCGGACAGAGGCAAGCAATCAGCCCCAGCATTTT
v_gene: TRBV11-2; j_gene: TRBJ2-5; d_gene: .; abundance: many; CDR3aa: CASSLGLGEETQYF; CDR3nt: TGTGCCAGCAGCTTAGGGCTAGGGGAAGAGACCCAGTACTTC
v_gene: TRBV6-1; j_gene: TRBJ1-5; d_gene: .; abundance: many; CDR3aa: CASRGFGQRDQPQHF; CDR3nt: TGTGCCAGCAGGGGCTTCGGCCAGAGGGACCAGCCCCAGCATTTT